A selection of T cell receptor beta chains follows, all from one sample in a study of blood T cell repertoires in COVID-19. Generated by immunoSEQ multiplex PCR, the TCRdb table keeps only in-frame clones and is missing some. The sample has 380,000 or so clones; about 90% are singletons. Sequenced material: peripheral blood. These receptors all come from a man aged 35 to 55 with acute or convalescent COVID-19. CDR3s include the opening cysteine and the closing phenylalanine or tryptophan. Each record gives: D gene, clone size, V gene, J gene, CDR3 DNA, CDR3 protein. D genes are given only for firm matches. Expanded clones get a size class; other rows say once, few or many, or leave the size out.

D: -; size: -; V: TRBV28; J: TRBJ1-3; DNA: TGTGCCAGCACCTCTTGGCGGTCAGGAAACACCATATATTTT; CDR3: CASTSWRSGNTIYF
D: -; size: few; V: TRBV18; J: TRBJ1-1; DNA: TGTGCCAGCTCCCCAGACCAGGGTTACACTGAAGCTTTCTTT; CDR3: CASSPDQGYTEAFF
D: TRBD1; size: -; V: TRBV6-5; J: TRBJ2-1; DNA: TGTGCCAGCAGAACCGGGACAGGGGGCTTGAATGAGCAGTTCTTC; CDR3: CASRTGTGGLNEQFF
D: -; size: -; V: TRBV5-5; J: TRBJ1-1; DNA: TGTGCCAGCGGCTATTCCTCTCCTGAAGCTTTCTTT; CDR3: CASGYSSPEAFF
D: TRBD1; size: -; V: TRBV19; J: TRBJ1-5; DNA: TGTGCCAGTAGTTGGGACAGGACAGGGCTTAATCAGCCCCAGCATTTT; CDR3: CASSWDRTGLNQPQHF
D: TRBD1; size: -; V: TRBV5-6; J: TRBJ1-6; DNA: TGTGCCAGCAGCCCGGACAGGACGAATTCACCCCTCCACTTT; CDR3: CASSPDRTNSPLHF
D: TRBD2; size: -; V: TRBV14; J: TRBJ2-1; DNA: TGTGCCAGCAGCCTGGGGGGGGTCTACAATGAGCAGTTCTTC; CDR3: CASSLGGVYNEQFF
D: -; size: -; V: TRBV21-1; J: TRBJ1-1; DNA: TGTGCCAGCACCCGACAGGGATCCACTGAAGCTTTCTTT; CDR3: CASTRQGSTEAFF
D: -; size: -; V: TRBV6-1; J: TRBJ2-6; DNA: TGTGCCAGCAGTGATACTGTCTCTGGGGCCAACGTCCTGACTTTC; CDR3: CASSDTVSGANVLTF
D: -; size: -; V: TRBV29-1; J: TRBJ2-3; DNA: TGCAGCGTTGCGGAGAGCACAGATACGCAGTATTTT; CDR3: CSVAESTDTQYF
D: TRBD1; size: -; V: TRBV6-5; J: TRBJ2-7; DNA: TGTGCCAGCAGTTCGGGCAGGGGGCTTTACGAGCAGTACTTC; CDR3: CASSSGRGLYEQYF
D: -; size: once; V: TRBV6-5; J: TRBJ1-1; DNA: TGTGCCAGCATAGCTGGAGGAGGTGACACTGAAGCTTTCTTT; CDR3: CASIAGGGDTEAFF
D: -; size: few; V: TRBV19; J: TRBJ1-1; DNA: TGTGCCAGTAGTCTGGACATGAACACTGAAGCTTTCTTT; CDR3: CASSLDMNTEAFF
D: TRBD2; size: -; V: TRBV4-3; J: TRBJ2-5; DNA: TGCGCCAGCAGCCAACGGGTAGCGGGGGTAGAGACCCAGTACTTC; CDR3: CASSQRVAGVETQYF
D: -; size: -; V: TRBV24-1; J: TRBJ2-5; DNA: TGTGCCACCAGTGACGCACAACAAGAGACCCAGTACTTC; CDR3: CATSDAQQETQYF
D: -; size: -; V: TRBV19; J: TRBJ1-2; DNA: TGTGCCAGTAGTTTGACAGCGCAGGGGACCTATGGCTACACCTTC; CDR3: CASSLTAQGTYGYTF
D: -; size: medium-sized; V: TRBV7-8; J: TRBJ1-2; DNA: TGTGCCAGCAGCTTAGGACTGCCGGGAATGCGTGGCTACACCTTC; CDR3: CASSLGLPGMRGYTF
D: -; size: -; V: TRBV9; J: TRBJ1-3; DNA: TGTGCCAGCAGCGTAGGCCTTCTAAATCCTGGAAACACCATATATTTT; CDR3: CASSVGLLNPGNTIYF
D: -; size: -; V: TRBV24-1; J: TRBJ2-2; DNA: TGTGCCACCAGTGACGGGGGAGGCGGGGAGCTGTTTTTT; CDR3: CATSDGGGGELFF
D: -; size: -; V: TRBV5-1; J: TRBJ2-3; DNA: TGCGCCAGCAGCTTGGGCGGGGGCGACACAGATACGCAGTATTTT; CDR3: CASSLGGGDTDTQYF